The present entry profiles one T cell receptor beta chain with its context. Assignments of participants to cohorts depended upon their own reported clinical history. This sample was taken from a study of blood T cell repertoires in COVID-19. Original processing methods: Scientists estimated how many nucleated cells there were by amplifying reference gene primers. Using immunoSEQ multiplex PCR, the repertoire was profiled, and TCRdb retains in-frame clones only, with some absent. V and J calls and clone size are copied from that table; D and trimming were computed from the DNA. The sample lists 200,000 to 250,000 clones, 88% occurring once. The CDR3 consists of 15 residues. The V gene end was trimmed by 4 bases and the J gene end by 2 bases; junction bases not matched to a gene: 5. Germline V gene sequence: CDR1 SGHRS, CDR2 YFSETQ.

V and J are TRBV5-1 and TRBJ1-5; 8 bases map to TRBD1. The clonotype comes from a woman in her twenties or thirties who had recovered from COVID-19. Sequenced material: PBMCs or T cells enriched from blood (not recorded which). CDR3 sequence (DNA): TGCGCCAGCAGCCGGACAGGGACGGGCAATCAGCCCCAGCATTTT. It specifies CASSRTGTGNQPQHF.